The following is a T cell receptor beta chain sequence with its context. The antigen is not known. The data were obtained in a study of monozygotic twins with inflammatory bowel disease. Study-wide points: IBD patients had lower TCRbeta diversity (inverse Simpson) than healthy co-twins.

CDR1 and CDR2 (germline): SGHKS, YYEKEE (reference sequence). The length of the CDR3 is 15 residues. No T cells were sorted before total RNA was taken from whole blood. TCRdb reanalyzed the 5' RACE reads, giving one entry per CDR3 protein sequence and no DNA. This specimen shows approximately 120,000 distinct CDR3 sequences; the ten leading clones hold under 15%. The receptor comes from a human donor with ulcerative colitis or Crohn's disease, or a healthy co-twin of an affected twin (not recorded which). The sequencing input was blood. V and J are TRBV5-5 and TRBJ1-3; the TRBD1 assignment by TCRdb is unverifiable without DNA. The CDR3 is CASSGAVVSGNTIYF. Filled out from reference TRBV5-5 and TRBJ1-3, the complete variable domain reads DAGVTQSPTHLIKTRGQQVTLRCSPISGHKSVSWYQQVLGQGPQFIFQYYEKEERGRGNFPDRFSARQFPNYSSELNVNALLLGDSALYLCASSGAVVSGNTIYFGEGSWLTVV.